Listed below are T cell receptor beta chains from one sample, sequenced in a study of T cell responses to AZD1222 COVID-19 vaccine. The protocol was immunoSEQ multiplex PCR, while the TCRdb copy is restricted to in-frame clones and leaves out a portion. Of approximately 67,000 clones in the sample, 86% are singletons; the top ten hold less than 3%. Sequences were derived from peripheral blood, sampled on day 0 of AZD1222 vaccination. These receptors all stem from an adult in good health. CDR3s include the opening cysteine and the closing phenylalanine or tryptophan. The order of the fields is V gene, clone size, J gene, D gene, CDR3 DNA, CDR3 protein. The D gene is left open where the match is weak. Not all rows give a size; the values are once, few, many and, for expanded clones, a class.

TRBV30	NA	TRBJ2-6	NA	TGTGCCTGGAGTCGGAACCTAAACTCTGGGGCCAACGTCCTGACTTTC	CAWSRNLNSGANVLTF
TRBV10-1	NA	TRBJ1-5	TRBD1	TGCGCCAGCTTTACCGACAGGGGGGACAATCAGCCCCAGCATTTT	CASFTDRGDNQPQHF
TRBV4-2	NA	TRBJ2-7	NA	TGTGCCAGCAGCCCTACCACACGGACGGGATACCTCTCCTACGAGCAGTACTTC	CASSPTTRTGYLSYEQYF
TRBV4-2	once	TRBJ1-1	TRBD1	TGTGCCAGCAGCCAGCCGGACAGGGATATAACCCAAGCTTTCTTT	CASSQPDRDITQAFF
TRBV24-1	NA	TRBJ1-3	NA	TGTGCCACCAGTGAAGACAACTCTGGAAACACCATATATTTT	CATSEDNSGNTIYF
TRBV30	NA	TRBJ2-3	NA	TGTGCCTGGAGGAAGGGCCCTCGCGATACGCAGTATTTT	CAWRKGPRDTQYF
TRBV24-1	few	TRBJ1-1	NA	TGTGCCACCATCGGGACACCACCGAACACTGAAGCTTTCTTT	CATIGTPPNTEAFF
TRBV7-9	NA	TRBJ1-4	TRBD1	TGTGCCAGCAGCTTAGACAGGGGGGAAATAAATGAAAAACTGTTTTTT	CASSLDRGEINEKLFF
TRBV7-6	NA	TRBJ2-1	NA	TGTGCCAGCAGCCCACTCGGGGGTGGGCGACGCAATGAGCAGTTCTTC	CASSPLGGGRRNEQFF
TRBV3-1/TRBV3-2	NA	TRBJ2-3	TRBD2	TGTGCCAGCAGCCAAGACGGGGGGACTAGCGGGGACCCAGATACGCAGTATTTT	CASSQDGGTSGDPDTQYF
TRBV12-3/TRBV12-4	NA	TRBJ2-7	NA	TGTGCCAGCAGTTTATTGGGGGCCTACGAGCAGTACTTC	CASSLLGAYEQYF
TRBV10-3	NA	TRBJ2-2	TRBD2	TGTGCCATCAGTCTAGTCAGACTAGCGGGAGAAAATGGGGAGCTGTTTTTT	CAISLVRLAGENGELFF
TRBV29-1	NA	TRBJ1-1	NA	TGCAGCGTTGTAACTGGGCCTGAAGCTTTCTTT	CSVVTGPEAFF
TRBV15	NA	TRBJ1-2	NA	TGTGCCACCAGCAGCTACACCCCGTCGGATTATGGCTACACCTTC	CATSSYTPSDYGYTF
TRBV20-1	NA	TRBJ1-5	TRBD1	TGCAGTGCTAGTAGCCAGGGGGCGTATAGCAATCAGCCCCAGCATTTT	CSASSQGAYSNQPQHF
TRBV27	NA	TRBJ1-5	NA	TGTGCCAGCAGACCGCATCAAGGCGGGGGTAGCAATCAGCCCCAGCATTTT	CASRPHQGGGSNQPQHF
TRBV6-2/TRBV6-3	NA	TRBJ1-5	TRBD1	TGTGCCAGCAGTTACTCGACAGGGGATTACCCCCAGCATTTT	CASSYSTGDYPQHF
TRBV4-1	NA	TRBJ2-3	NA	TGCGCCAGCAGCCAAGACTCAGGACGCATGATAGATACGCAGTATTTT	CASSQDSGRMIDTQYF
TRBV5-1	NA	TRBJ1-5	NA	TGCGCCAGAGGGGGGACGGTCAATAGCAATCAGCCCCAGCATTTT	CARGGTVNSNQPQHF
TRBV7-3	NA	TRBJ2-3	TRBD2	TGTGCCAGCAGCCCGCTAGGGACTAGCGGGAGTGCGGCAGATACGCAGTATTTT	CASSPLGTSGSAADTQYF
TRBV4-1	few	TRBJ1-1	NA	TGCGCCAGCAGCCAGGACATGAACACTGAAGCTTTCTTT	CASSQDMNTEAFF
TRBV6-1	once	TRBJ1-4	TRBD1	TGTGCCAGCAGTGAGACAGGGGGAGGTGAAAAACTGTTTTTT	CASSETGGGEKLFF
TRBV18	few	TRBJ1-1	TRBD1	TGTGCCAGCTCACCTTCTCAACGGAGCAGAGGGACAGGGGAGACTTTCTTT	CASSPSQRSRGTGETFF
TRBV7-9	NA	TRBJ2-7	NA	TGTGCCAGCAGCCTCCTAGGATACGAGCAGTACTTC	CASSLLGYEQYF
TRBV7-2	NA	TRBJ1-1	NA	TGTGCCAGCAGCTTTCAGGGTGAGACACCTGAAGCTTTCTTT	CASSFQGETPEAFF
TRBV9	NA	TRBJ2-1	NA	TGTGCCAGCAGCGGGGGAGGCAGGGGACGCAATGAGCAGTTCTTC	CASSGGGRGRNEQFF
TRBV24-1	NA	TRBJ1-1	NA	TGTGCCACCAGTGATTCACGGGAGTGGCGGGATGAAGCTTTCTTT	CATSDSREWRDEAFF
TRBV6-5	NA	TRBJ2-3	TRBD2	TGTGCCAGCAGAACGACTAGCGGTACAGATACGCAGTATTTT	CASRTTSGTDTQYF
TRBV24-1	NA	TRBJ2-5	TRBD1	TGTGCCACCAGTGACGCAGGGACAGGGACTCAAGAGACCCAGTACTTC	CATSDAGTGTQETQYF
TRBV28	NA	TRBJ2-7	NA	TGTGCCAGCAGTTTACAGGACCCCTACGAGCAGTACTTC	CASSLQDPYEQYF
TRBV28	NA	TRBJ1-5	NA	TGTGCCAGCAGTTCGCCCGGGCCCCAGCATTTT	CASSSPGPQHF
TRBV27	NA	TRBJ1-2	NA	TGTGCCAGCAGTCCTACACCGACAGGAAACTATGGCTACACCTTC	CASSPTPTGNYGYTF
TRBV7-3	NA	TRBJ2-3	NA	TGTGCCAGCAGCCCCCGAGGGGGACACACAGATACGCAGTATTTT	CASSPRGGHTDTQYF
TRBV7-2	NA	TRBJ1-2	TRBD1	TGTGCCAGCAGCTTAGGCGGGCCGACAGGGGGATATGGCTACACCTTC	CASSLGGPTGGYGYTF
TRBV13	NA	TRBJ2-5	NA	TGTGCCAGCAGCACAACGACTGCGTACCAAGAGACCCAGTACTTC	CASSTTTAYQETQYF
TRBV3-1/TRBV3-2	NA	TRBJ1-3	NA	TGTGCCAGCAGCCCTGAGTGGTCTGGAAACACCATATATTTT	CASSPEWSGNTIYF
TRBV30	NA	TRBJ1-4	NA	TGTGCCTGTGAGGGAGGGGCCCACGAAAAACTGTTTTTT	CACEGGAHEKLFF